These 9 T cell receptor beta chains originate from one sample sequenced in a study of blood T cell repertoires in COVID-19. Assay: immunoSEQ multiplex PCR; the TCRdb copy retains only in-frame clones and omits some. Among some 150,000 clones listed, approximately 89% were seen once. The material sequenced was peripheral blood. The receptors stem from a human donor in a cohort sampled during active COVID-19.

J is TRBJ1-1 and V is TRBV7-6; the D is unclear. Germline CDR1 reads SGHVS; CDR2 reads FNYEAQ. The CDR3 spans 17 residues. Deletions cut 1 base from V and 4 bases from J, with 19 bases between. The CDR3 loop reads CASSLGSLGGVGTEAFF. CDR3 sequence (DNA): TGTGCCAGCAGCTTAGGATCTCTAGGCGGGGTGGGCACTGAAGCTTTCTTT.

The chain links TRBV11-2 to TRBJ1-2; tentative D call: TRBD1 (6 bases). V was trimmed by 5 bases and J by 3 bases, leaving 10 bases between them. Germline V lookup: CDR1 SGHAT, CDR2 FQNNGV. The CDR3 is made up of 13 amino acids. This CDR3 is CASSRQVDYGYTF. The CDR3, as DNA: TGTGCCAGCAGCCGACAGGTTGACTATGGCTACACCTTC.

The chain has TRBV29-1 and TRBJ1-2; 8 bases align to TRBD1. Trimming at V came to 5 bases and at J to 5 bases, leaving 16 bases not matched to a gene. CDR1 and CDR2 (germline): SQVTM, ANQGSEA. The CDR3 length is 16 residues. CDR3 protein: CSVSLGQQGEGYGYTF. The CDR3 region has the DNA TGCAGCGTTTCCCTGGGGCAACAGGGGGAGGGGTATGGCTACACCTTC.

This clone was seen a handful of times. The rearrangement uses TRBV7-9 and TRBJ1-2, with 7 bases matching TRBD1. The CDR3 spans 16 residues. Germline-derived CDR1 and CDR2 are SEHNR and FQNEAQ (reference sequence). The V segment lost 5 bases and the J segment 2 bases; nucleotides outside the gene matches: 11. The CDR3 DNA follows: TGTGCCAGCAGCCCGACGCAGGGGGTCGACAACTATGGCTACACCTTC. Translation: CASSPTQGVDNYGYTF.

J is TRBJ2-3 and V is TRBV7-2; 9 bases match TRBD2. J gave up 2 bases and V 8 bases, and 2 bases lay outside the gene matches. The germline CDR1 and CDR2 sequences are SGHTA and FQGNSA. This CDR3 has 13 residues. The CDR3 loop is CASVAGATDTQYF. In DNA, the CDR3 is TGTGCCAGCGTAGCGGGGGCCACAGATACGCAGTATTTT.

The genes are TRBV7-2 and TRBJ2-3; 9 bases line up with TRBD2. CDR1 and CDR2 from the germline V gene are SGHTA and FQGNSA. The V gene end was trimmed by 5 bases and the J gene end by 2 bases; junction bases not matched to a gene: 2. The CDR3 extends over 14 amino acids. In DNA, the CDR3 is TGTGCCAGCAGCCGCGGGGGGGCCACAGATACGCAGTATTTT. This encodes CASSRGGATDTQYF.

The V gene is TRBV6-6, the J gene TRBJ2-7; the match to TRBD2 covers 8 bases. Germline CDR1 and CDR2: MNHNY and SVGAGI (reference sequence). CDR3 length equals 14 residues. V lost 3 bases and J lost 2; bases outside the gene matches: 3. CDR3 in amino acids: CASSYSGAAYEQYF. Here the CDR3 DNA reads TGTGCCAGCAGTTATAGCGGGGCGGCCTACGAGCAGTACTTC.

The J gene is TRBJ2-2, the V gene TRBV9; 8 bases are shared with TRBD2. The CDR3 has 18 amino acids. Germline lookup yields CDR1 SGDLS and CDR2 YYNGEE. The V and J ends lost 0 bases and 9 bases, in that order; junction bases with no gene match: 16. The CDR3 spells CASSVGEAGGAPGRELFF. The CDR3 DNA is TGTGCCAGCAGCGTAGGGGAGGCGGGGGGAGCCCCGGGCCGGGAGCTGTTTTTT.

The V call is TRBV9, the J call TRBJ2-3; 16 nucleotides agree with TRBD2. Germline loops: CDR1 SGDLS, CDR2 YYNGEE. V shed 4 bases and J 3 bases; nucleotides not matched to a gene: 14. The CDR3 totals 20 residues. In DNA, the CDR3 is TGTGCCAGCAGCAATCCGGGACTAGCGGGGGGGAAACCACCAACAGATACGCAGTATTTT. It translates to CASSNPGLAGGKPPTDTQYF.